The text below deals with one T cell receptor (beta chain). Per germline, CDR1 MGHDK and CDR2 SYGVNS. There are 15 residues in the CDR3. Trimming stripped 8 bases from V and 6 bases from J, with 17 bases between. The sample belongs to a study of T cells in Graves' hyperthyroidism and ophthalmopathy. Amplification yielded TCR beta CDR3 regions, with RNA transcripts as the source. When the TCR CDR3 underwent first-round RT-PCR, the HTBI primer set was used. MiXCR, applied by TCRdb to the multiplex PCR reads, yields one record per CDR3 protein. The sample lists hundreds of thousands of distinct CDR3 sequences, over 40% occurring once.

The TCR sequence derives from an adult man with Graves' disease, either hyperthyroidism or ophthalmopathy (not recorded which). The sequencing sample was made of peripheral blood or thyroid tissue (not recorded which). The V and J genes are TRBV25-1 and TRBJ1-6, with a possible D match to TRBD1 (6 bases). CDR3 DNA: TGTGCCAGCGCTCCGGAGGGACAAAGTAATTCACCCCTCCACTTT. Protein product: CASAPEGQSNSPLHF.